This T cell receptor (beta chain) was recovered during a study of beta chain features in type 1 diabetes. On this clone itself: What it binds is unknown.

By way of CD45RO/CCR7/CD25/CD127/CD95/CD27, the CD4+ regulatory, stem cell-like memory, central memory and naive cells were sorted. Whole-study findings and limits: Healthy donors had naive, central memory and Treg TCRB repertoires that appeared less similar than those seen among patients.

Expressed TCRB transcripts were sequenced after all isolated RNA was converted to cDNA. TCRdb's table, derived via immunoSEQ multiplex PCR, lists solely in-frame clones and lacks some. The profile covers fewer than 550,000 clones, with around 10% appearing a single time and 0.045% to 0.05% taken by the ten largest. Germline CDR1 and CDR2: ENHRY and SYGVKD. J lost 0 bases, V lost 7 bases, and 9 bases had no gene match. The CDR3 is made up of 16 amino acids. The source is a young woman in good health. Sequences were obtained from naive CD4+ T cells from blood. The genes are TRBV10-3 and TRBJ2-3, with TRBD2 matching over 8 bases. The CDR3 nucleotides read TGTGCCATCAATGAACCGACTAGCGCTAGCACAGATACGCAGTATTTT. Its translation: CAINEPTSASTDTQYF.